This entry is about one T cell receptor (beta chain). The target antigen is unknown. Several immunoSEQ plates received, in even portions, the genomic DNA of each subset. Profiling relied on immunoSEQ multiplex PCR, and the TCRdb table lists in-frame clones only, not all of them. The table shows about 380,000 clones, with roughly 96% occurring only once. The germline V gene has CDR1 MDHEN and CDR2 SYDVKM. The CDR3 contains 15 residues. Trimming pared 5 bases from V and 5 bases from J, leaving 19 bases between. The data were obtained in a study of shared clonotypes between healthy human individuals. Study-wide points: The researchers took only blood, and tissue repertoires probably look different. Deeper or shallower sequencing was expected to change how clonotypes are shared among donors. A few donors had around 5.5% of their naive CD4 clonotypes in common.

The chain links TRBV28 to TRBJ2-7; D perhaps matches TRBD2 (6 bases). The receptor was derived from a man between 25 and 39 years old in good health. Sequences were obtained from memory CD8+ T cells sorted from blood. Subset in this sample: CD45RO+ cells pooled with CCR7-negative TemRA cells. The CDR3 nucleotides are TGTGCCAGCAGTCCCCCGGGACTCTTAGCCCACGAGCAGTACTTC. This gives the protein CASSPPGLLAHEQYF.